This entry lists 10 T cell receptor beta chains sequenced from one sample in a study of shared clonotypes between healthy human individuals. Assay: immunoSEQ multiplex PCR; the TCRdb copy retains only in-frame clones and omits some. This table holds nearly 750,000 clones, around 77% found once. Specimen: memory CD4+ T cells sorted from blood. This sample's subset: CD45RA-negative fraction. Receptors originate from a woman in her thirties in good health.

This chain connects TRBV2 to TRBJ2-7; 9 positions agree with TRBD2. This CDR3 comprises 14 residues. Germline V lookup: CDR1 SNHLY, CDR2 FYNNEI. Germline trimming cut 6 bases from V and 4 bases from J; bases unmatched to any gene: 7. CDR3 in DNA: TGTGCCAGCAGACAAGGACTAGCGTCGTACGAGCAGTACTTC. Translation: CASRQGLASYEQYF. Full variable domain (outside the CDR3, taken from reference TRBV2 and TRBJ2-7): EPEVTQTPSHQVTQMGQEVILRCVPISNHLYFYWYRQILGQKVEFLVSFYNNEISEKSEIFDDQFSVERPDGSNFTLKIRSTKLEDSAMYFCASRQGLASYEQYFGPGTRLTVT.

This clone appeared a few times. The CDR3 region is CASSIQGDGELFF. The CDR3 region has the DNA TGTGCCAGTAGTATCCAGGGTGACGGGGAGCTGTTTTTT. The V call is TRBV19, the J call TRBJ2-2; a weak D match, TRBD1 (5 bases). Germline loops: CDR1 LNHDA, CDR2 SQIVND (reference sequence). The CDR3 loop spans 13 amino acids. Trimming pared 3 bases from V and 7 bases from J, leaving 9 bases between.

The genes are TRBV10-3 and TRBJ1-2; 9 nucleotides align to TRBD1. This CDR3 spans 14 amino acids. Germline CDR1 reads ENHRY; CDR2 reads SYGVKD. The V gene end was trimmed by 6 bases and the J gene end by 8 bases; junction bases not matched to a gene: 10. CDR3: CAIRAGQGLRGYTF. The CDR3 DNA is TGTGCCATCAGGGCGGGACAGGGCCTCCGAGGCTACACCTTC.

The rearrangement joins TRBV7-9 to TRBJ1-1; D is unclear. CDR1 SEHNR and CDR2 FQNEAQ come from the germline V gene (reference sequence). The V and J ends lost 2 bases and 5 bases respectively, with 9 bases between them. CDR3 length: 13 amino acids. The chain's CDR3 is CASSLTSYTEAFF. In DNA, the CDR3 is TGTGCCAGCAGCTTAACGAGCTATACTGAAGCTTTCTTT.

The chain uses TRBV6-6 and TRBJ2-2; TRBD2 is a possible D gene (5 bases). This CDR3 has 15 residues. Germline-derived CDR1 and CDR2 are MNHNY and SVGAGI (reference sequence). Trimming pared 2 bases from V and 7 bases from J, leaving 14 bases between. The CDR3 DNA is TGTGCCAGCAGTTACCGAACTAGGGAAATCGGGGAGCTGTTTTTT. Translating gives CASSYRTREIGELFF.

V usage is TRBV11-1 and J usage is TRBJ2-7; D is undetermined. Germline V gene lookup returns CDR1 SGHAT and CDR2 FQDESV (reference sequence). The CDR3 consists of 12 residues. Trimming pared 1 base from V and 5 bases from J, leaving 6 bases between. The CDR3 reads CASSLDPNEQYF. The CDR3 nucleotides read TGTGCCAGCAGCTTAGACCCGAACGAGCAGTACTTC.

This chain uses TRBV27 with TRBJ1-1; 9 bases are a match to TRBD1. Germline lookup yields CDR1 MNHEY and CDR2 SMNVEV (reference sequence). The CDR3 totals 15 residues. V shed 2 bases and J 0 bases; nucleotides not matched to a gene: 1. CDR3: CASSLDRGLNTEAFF. As DNA, the CDR3 is TGTGCCAGCAGTTTAGACAGGGGGTTGAACACTGAAGCTTTCTTT.

The chain recombines TRBV15 with TRBJ2-7, with 8 bases lining up with TRBD2. The V and J ends lost 6 bases and 5 bases, in that order; junction bases with no gene match: 6. The CDR3 contains 13 residues. Per germline, CDR1 LNHNV and CDR2 YYDKDF (reference sequence). In DNA form, the CDR3 reads TGTGCCACCAGTTTTAATAGCGGGAACGAGCAGTACTTC. Translating gives CATSFNSGNEQYF.

V is TRBV30 and J is TRBJ2-1; a weak D match, TRBD2 (5 bases). Germline-derived CDR1 and CDR2 are GTSNPN and SVGIG (reference sequence). The CDR3 is 12 residues long. Trimming took off 1 base at V and 9 bases at J, with 10 bases between the two ends. The CDR3 bases are TGTGCCTGGAGTGGTTCCCGGGGTGAGCAGTTCTTC. This sequence encodes CAWSGSRGEQFF.

The table lists this clone with a few counts. The chain couples TRBV28 to TRBJ1-2, with 10 bases matching TRBD1. This CDR3 is 14 amino acids long. Trimming took 6 bases from V and 2 from J; bases not matched to a gene: 3. Per the germline V gene, CDR1 is MDHEN and CDR2 is SYDVKM. The CDR3 here is CASSRDRGNYGYTF. CDR3 nucleotide sequence: TGTGCCAGCAGCCGGGACAGGGGCAACTATGGCTACACCTTC.